What follows are 15 T cell receptor beta chains derived from one specimen sequenced in a study of T cells in Graves' hyperthyroidism and ophthalmopathy. Amplification yielded TCR beta CDR3 regions, with RNA transcripts as the source. The primer set for the first-round RT-PCR of the TCR CDR3 was HTBI. Each CDR3 protein is one row after TCRdb ran MiXCR on the multiplex PCR reads. The sample contains about 360,000 distinct CDR3 sequences, around 13% of which appear only once. Sequenced input: blood. These receptors originate from a woman aged 18-29 years with Graves' hyperthyroidism.

This clonotype was seen repeatedly, ten times or more. This chain uses TRBV11-2 with TRBJ1-1; 10 positions agree with TRBD1. This CDR3 region has 16 residues. The J segment lost 1 base and the V segment lost 2 bases, leaving 4 bases of the junction unmatched. Germline loops: CDR1 SGHAT, CDR2 FQNNGV. CDR3 in DNA: TGTGCCAGCAGCTTACAGGGACAGGGGACGAACACTGAAGCTTTCTTT. Protein product: CASSLQGQGTNTEAFF.

J is TRBJ1-2 and V is TRBV28, with a weak D call TRBD1 (6 bases). CDR3 length equals 14 residues. Germline loops: CDR1 MDHEN, CDR2 SYDVKM. Trimming removed 5 bases from V and 2 bases from J, with 12 bases in between. In nucleotides, the CDR3 is TGTGCCAGCAGTAGGGACACGACGAACTATGGCTACACCTTC. This encodes CASSRDTTNYGYTF.

This clonotype was seen a few times. The rearrangement uses TRBV5-4 and TRBJ1-6; 8 bases are a match to TRBD1. This CDR3 comprises 16 residues. The V gene's germline CDR1 is SGHNT and CDR2 YYREEE (reference sequence). After removal of 3 bases from V and 10 bases from J, the junction contained 12 bases not matched to a gene. The CDR3 region is CASSSTQGARGSPLHF. For the CDR3, the DNA is TGTGCCAGCAGCTCAACCCAGGGGGCGCGTGGATCACCCCTCCACTTT. The whole variable domain, remainder taken from reference TRBV5-4 and TRBJ1-6, is ETGVTQSPTHLIKTRGQQVTLRCSSQSGHNTVSWYQQALGQGPQFIFQYYREEENGRGNFPPRFSGLQFPNYSSELNVNALELDDSALYLCASSSTQGARGSPLHFGNGTRLTVT.

This clonotype occurred many times. The V call is TRBV20-1, the J call TRBJ1-5, with unresolved D. This CDR3 comprises 14 residues. Trimming removed 0 bases at V and 3 bases at J, with 9 bases between. Germline V gene lookup returns CDR1 DFQATT and CDR2 SNEGSKA (reference sequence). CDR3 protein: CSARDLQFNQPQHF. CDR3 DNA sequence: TGCAGTGCTAGAGATTTGCAGTTCAATCAGCCCCAGCATTTT.

This clonotype has at least ten counts. The rearrangement uses TRBV10-3 and TRBJ2-7, with 10 bases that match TRBD2. Germline V CDR1 and CDR2: ENHRY, SYGVKD. With 2 bases clipped from V and 3 bases from J, the junction kept 4 bases outside the gene matches. The CDR3 totals 15 residues. This CDR3 is CAISERTSGLYEQYF. Here the CDR3 DNA reads TGTGCCATCAGTGAGCGGACTAGCGGTCTCTACGAGCAGTACTTC.

The rearrangement uses TRBV7-3 and TRBJ1-1, with a possible D match to TRBD1 (6 bases). V gave up 5 bases and J gave up 3 bases, with 19 bases separating them. Per germline, CDR1 SGHTA and CDR2 FQGTGA. The CDR3 totals 16 residues. CDR3 sequence reads: CASSGRAGDAHTEAFF. In DNA form, the CDR3 reads TGTGCCAGCAGCGGCCGGGCAGGGGATGCCCACACTGAAGCTTTCTTT.

This clonotype has ten or more counts. V is TRBV11-2 and J is TRBJ2-3; D is ambiguous. This CDR3 contains 15 residues. Germline CDR1 reads SGHAT; CDR2 reads FQNNGV. V shed 7 bases and J shed 2 bases, with 16 bases lying between them. In DNA form, the CDR3 reads TGTGCCAGCAACCTTGGTCCGAGCTTCACAGATACGCAGTATTTT. Its translation: CASNLGPSFTDTQYF.

This clonotype has a count of ten or more. V and J are TRBV12-3 or TRBV12-4 and TRBJ1-3; the D gene is possibly TRBD1 (6 bases). The V gene lost 6 bases and the J gene lost 4 bases, with 13 bases spanning the gap. The CDR3 is 14 amino acids. The chain's CDR3 is CASSRDRSGNTIYF. CDR3 coding DNA: TGTGCCAGCAGCCGTGACAGGTCAGGAAACACCATATATTTT.

This clonotype was detected ten times or more. The rearrangement links TRBV28 to TRBJ1-5; D remains ambiguous. The CDR3 has 16 amino acids. The germline V gene has CDR1 MDHEN and CDR2 SYDVKM. V lost 4 bases and J lost 7, with 20 bases in between. The CDR3, as DNA: TGTGCCAGCAGTTCGTCAAAGACCCCCCCGGGGCAGCCCCAGCATTTT. It yields the protein CASSSSKTPPGQPQHF.

This clonotype came up many times. This sequence joins TRBV11-2 and TRBJ2-7; no clear D. The germline V gene encodes CDR1 SGHAT and CDR2 FQNNGV. CDR3 length: 12 residues. The V end lost 4 bases, the J end lost 0 bases, and 4 bases lay between the germline ends. CDR3 nucleotide sequence: TGTGCCAGCAGCTACAGCTCCTACGAGCAGTACTTC. This translates into CASSYSSYEQYF.

This clonotype showed up many times. The chain combines TRBV30 with TRBJ1-1, with D tentatively TRBD1 (6 bases). The V and J ends lost 1 base and 3 bases respectively, with 18 bases between them. Germline V lookup: CDR1 GTSNPN, CDR2 SVGIG (reference sequence). This CDR3 contains 16 residues. The CDR3 loop is CAWSAGGRRVDTEAFF. The CDR3 bases are TGTGCCTGGAGTGCCGGGGGGCGTAGGGTGGACACTGAAGCTTTCTTT.

This clonotype was counted at least ten times. The chain combines TRBV18 with TRBJ1-4, with D hard to call. The CDR3 contains 11 residues. Germline V gives CDR1 KGHSH, CDR2 LQKENI. Trimming stripped 2 bases from V and 7 bases from J, with 2 bases between. The CDR3 nucleotides read TGTGCCAGCTCACCAGGTGAAAAACTGTTTTTT. Translation gives CASSPGEKLFF.

This clonotype has at least ten counts. The genes are TRBV3-1 and TRBJ2-1; D ambiguous. The CDR3 is 15 amino acids. V was clipped by 3 bases and J by 0 bases, with 9 bases between them. The germline V gene has CDR1 LGHDT and CDR2 YNNKEL (reference sequence). The CDR3 sequence is CASSQLASSYNEQFF. For the CDR3, the DNA is TGTGCCAGCAGCCAGTTGGCTAGCTCCTACAATGAGCAGTTCTTC.

This clonotype was observed at least ten times. The chain joins TRBV27 to TRBJ2-1; 16 bases are a match to TRBD2. V lost 5 bases to trimming and J lost 7 bases; unmatched junction nucleotides: 5. The CDR3 extends over 16 amino acids. The germline gives CDR1 MNHEY, CDR2 SMNVEV (reference sequence). This CDR3 is CASSPGTSGRENEQFF. CDR3 coding DNA: TGTGCCAGCAGTCCCGGGACTAGCGGGAGGGAGAATGAGCAGTTCTTC.

The chain joins TRBV5-4 to TRBJ2-1; 8 positions match TRBD1. The trim removed 0 bases at V and 12 bases at J, leaving 14 bases unmatched. Germline loops: CDR1 SGHNT, CDR2 YYREEE (reference sequence). This CDR3 is 16 amino acids long. This CDR3 is CASSLGSGQGARGQFF. CDR3 in DNA: TGTGCCAGCAGCTTGGGGTCGGGGCAGGGGGCCAGAGGGCAGTTCTTC.